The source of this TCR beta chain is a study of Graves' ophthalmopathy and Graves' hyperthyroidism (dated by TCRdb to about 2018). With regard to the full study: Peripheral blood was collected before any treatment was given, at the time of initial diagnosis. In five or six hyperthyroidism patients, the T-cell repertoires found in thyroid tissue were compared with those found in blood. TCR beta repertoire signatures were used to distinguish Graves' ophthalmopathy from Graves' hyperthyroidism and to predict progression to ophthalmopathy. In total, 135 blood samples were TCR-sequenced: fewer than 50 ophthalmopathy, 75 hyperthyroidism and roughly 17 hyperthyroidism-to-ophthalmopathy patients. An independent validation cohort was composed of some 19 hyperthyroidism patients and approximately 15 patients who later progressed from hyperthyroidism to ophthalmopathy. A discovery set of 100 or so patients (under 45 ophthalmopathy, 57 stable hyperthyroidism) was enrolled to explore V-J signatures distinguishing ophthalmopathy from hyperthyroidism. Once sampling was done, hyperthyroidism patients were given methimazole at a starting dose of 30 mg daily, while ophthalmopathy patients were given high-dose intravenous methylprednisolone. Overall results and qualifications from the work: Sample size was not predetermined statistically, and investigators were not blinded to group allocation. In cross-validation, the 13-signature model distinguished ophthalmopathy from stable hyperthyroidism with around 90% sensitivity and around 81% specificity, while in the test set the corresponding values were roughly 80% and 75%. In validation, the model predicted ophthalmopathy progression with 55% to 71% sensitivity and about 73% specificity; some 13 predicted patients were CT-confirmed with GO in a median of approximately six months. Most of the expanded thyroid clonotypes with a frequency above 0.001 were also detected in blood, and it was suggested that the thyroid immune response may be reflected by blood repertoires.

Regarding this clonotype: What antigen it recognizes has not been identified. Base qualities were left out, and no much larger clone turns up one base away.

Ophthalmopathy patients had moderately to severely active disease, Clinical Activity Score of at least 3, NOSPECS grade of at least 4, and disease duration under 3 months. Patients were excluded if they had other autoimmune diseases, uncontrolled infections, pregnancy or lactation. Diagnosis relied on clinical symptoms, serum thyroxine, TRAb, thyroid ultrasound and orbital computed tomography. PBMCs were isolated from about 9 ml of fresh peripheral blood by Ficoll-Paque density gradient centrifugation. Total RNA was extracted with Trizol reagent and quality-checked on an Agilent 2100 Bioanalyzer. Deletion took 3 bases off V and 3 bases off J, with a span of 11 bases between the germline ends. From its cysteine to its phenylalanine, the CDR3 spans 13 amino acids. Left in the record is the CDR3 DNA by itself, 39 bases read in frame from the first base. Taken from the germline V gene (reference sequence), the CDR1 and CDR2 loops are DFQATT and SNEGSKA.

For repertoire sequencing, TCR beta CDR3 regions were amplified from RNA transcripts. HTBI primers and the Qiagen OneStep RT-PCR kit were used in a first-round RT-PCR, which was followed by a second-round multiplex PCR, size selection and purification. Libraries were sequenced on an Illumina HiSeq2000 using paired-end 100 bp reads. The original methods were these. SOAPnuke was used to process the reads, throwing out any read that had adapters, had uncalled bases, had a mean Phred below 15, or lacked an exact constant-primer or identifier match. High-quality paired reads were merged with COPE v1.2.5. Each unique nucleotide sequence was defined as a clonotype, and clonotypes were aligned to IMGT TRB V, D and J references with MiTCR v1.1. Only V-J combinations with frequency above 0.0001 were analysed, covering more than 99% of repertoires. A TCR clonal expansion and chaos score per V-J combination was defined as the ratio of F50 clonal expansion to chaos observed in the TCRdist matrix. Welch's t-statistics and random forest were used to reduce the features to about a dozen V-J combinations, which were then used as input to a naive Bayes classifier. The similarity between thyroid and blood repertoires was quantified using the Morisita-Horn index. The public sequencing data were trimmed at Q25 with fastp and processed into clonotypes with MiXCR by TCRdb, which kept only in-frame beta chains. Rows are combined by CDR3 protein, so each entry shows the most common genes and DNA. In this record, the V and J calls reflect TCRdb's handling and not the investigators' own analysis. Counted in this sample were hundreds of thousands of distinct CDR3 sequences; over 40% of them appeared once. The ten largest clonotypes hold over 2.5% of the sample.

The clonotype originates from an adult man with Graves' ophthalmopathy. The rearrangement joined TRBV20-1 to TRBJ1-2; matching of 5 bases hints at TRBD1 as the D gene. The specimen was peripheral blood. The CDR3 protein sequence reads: CSASYGGDYGYTF. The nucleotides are TGCAGTGCTAGTTATGGGGGTGACTATGGCTACACCTTC.